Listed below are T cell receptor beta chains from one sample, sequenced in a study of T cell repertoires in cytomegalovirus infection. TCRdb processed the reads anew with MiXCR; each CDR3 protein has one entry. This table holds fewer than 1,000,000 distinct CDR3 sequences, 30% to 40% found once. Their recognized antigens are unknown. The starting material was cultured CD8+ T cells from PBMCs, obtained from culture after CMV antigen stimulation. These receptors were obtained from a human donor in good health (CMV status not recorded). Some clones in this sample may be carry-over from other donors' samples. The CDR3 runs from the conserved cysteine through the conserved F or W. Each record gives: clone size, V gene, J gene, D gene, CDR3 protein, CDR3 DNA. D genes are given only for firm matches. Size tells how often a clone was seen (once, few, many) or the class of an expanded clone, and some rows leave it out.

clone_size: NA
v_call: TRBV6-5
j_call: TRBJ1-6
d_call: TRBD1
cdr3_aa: CASVAGTVNSPLHF
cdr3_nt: TGTGCCAGCGTGGCTGGGACAGTTAATTCACCCCTCCACTTT

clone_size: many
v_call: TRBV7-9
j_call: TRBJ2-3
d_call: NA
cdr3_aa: CASSFQDNTQYF
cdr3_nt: TGTGCCAGCAGCTTCCAGGATAATACGCAGTATTTT

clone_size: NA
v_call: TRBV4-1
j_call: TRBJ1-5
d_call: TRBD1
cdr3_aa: CASSPTGSDNQPQHF
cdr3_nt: TGCGCCAGCAGTCCGACAGGGAGCGACAATCAGCCCCAGCATTTT

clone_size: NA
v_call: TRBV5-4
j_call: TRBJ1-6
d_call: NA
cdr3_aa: CASSSGQFNSPLHF
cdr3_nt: TGTGCCAGCAGCTCGGGACAATTCAATTCACCCCTCCACTTT

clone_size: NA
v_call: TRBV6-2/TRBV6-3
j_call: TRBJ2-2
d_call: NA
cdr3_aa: CASSYRDFEPGELFF
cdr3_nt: TGTGCCAGCAGTTACCGCGACTTCGAGCCCGGGGAGCTGTTTTTT

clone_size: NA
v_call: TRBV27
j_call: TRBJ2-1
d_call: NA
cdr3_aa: CASSPRPPAAKRDNEQFF
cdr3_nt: TGTGCCAGCAGTCCACGCCCCCCGGCAGCGAAGAGGGACAATGAGCAGTTCTTC

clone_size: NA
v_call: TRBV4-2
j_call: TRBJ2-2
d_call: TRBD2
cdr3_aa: CASSQALGLAIGELFF
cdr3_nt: TGTGCCAGCAGCCAAGCCCTGGGACTAGCCATCGGGGAGCTGTTTTTT

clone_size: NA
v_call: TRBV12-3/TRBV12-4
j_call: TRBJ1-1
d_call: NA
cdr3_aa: CASSLPGMAFF
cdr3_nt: TGTGCCAGCAGTTTACCTGGAATGGCTTTCTTT

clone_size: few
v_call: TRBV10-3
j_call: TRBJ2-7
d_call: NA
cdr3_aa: CAISGHITQSGGMAYEQYF
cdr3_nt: TGTGCCATCAGTGGCCATATAACCCAGTCCGGGGGAATGGCCTACGAGCAGTACTTC

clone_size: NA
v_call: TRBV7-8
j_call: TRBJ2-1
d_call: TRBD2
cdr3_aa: CASSLRTSGGNEQFF
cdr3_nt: TGTGCCAGCAGCCTACGCACTAGCGGGGGAAATGAGCAGTTCTTC

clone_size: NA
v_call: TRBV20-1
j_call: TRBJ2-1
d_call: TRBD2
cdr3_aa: CSADTSGGALVYEQFF
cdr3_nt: TGCAGTGCGGATACTAGCGGGGGGGCCCTAGTTTATGAGCAGTTCTTC

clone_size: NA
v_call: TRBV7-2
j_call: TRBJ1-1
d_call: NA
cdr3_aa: CASSLELGWNTEAFF
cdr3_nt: TGTGCCAGCAGCTTAGAACTCGGGTGGAACACTGAAGCTTTCTTT

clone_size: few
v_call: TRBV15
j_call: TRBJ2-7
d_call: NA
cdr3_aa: CATSPGPAGHEQYF
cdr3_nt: TGTGCCACCAGCCCCGGGCCGGCGGGTCACGAGCAGTACTTC

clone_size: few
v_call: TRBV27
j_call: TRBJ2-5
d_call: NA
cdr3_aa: CASSLSGARTQYF
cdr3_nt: TGTGCCAGCAGTTTATCGGGGGCAAGGACCCAGTACTTC

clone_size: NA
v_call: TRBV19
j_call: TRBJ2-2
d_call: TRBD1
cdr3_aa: CASSAHRGPILGTGELFF
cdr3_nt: TGTGCCAGTAGTGCACACAGGGGGCCCATCTTGGGCACCGGGGAGCTGTTTTTT

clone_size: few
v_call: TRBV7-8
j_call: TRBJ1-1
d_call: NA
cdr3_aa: CASTPGVVTVTNTEAFF
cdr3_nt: TGTGCCAGCACCCCGGGGGTAGTGACAGTTACGAACACTGAAGCTTTCTTT

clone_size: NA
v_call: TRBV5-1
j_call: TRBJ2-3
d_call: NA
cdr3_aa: CASRQIGPPDTQYF
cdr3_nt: TGCGCCAGCAGACAAATAGGGCCTCCAGATACGCAGTATTTT

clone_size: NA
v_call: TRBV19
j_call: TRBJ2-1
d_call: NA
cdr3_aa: CASSIIGRGEQFF
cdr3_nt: TGTGCCAGTAGTATAATAGGCCGGGGAGAGCAGTTCTTC

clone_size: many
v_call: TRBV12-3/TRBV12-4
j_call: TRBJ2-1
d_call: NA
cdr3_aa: CASSLLGGMANEQFF
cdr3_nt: TGTGCCAGCAGTTTATTGGGGGGAATGGCCAATGAGCAGTTCTTC

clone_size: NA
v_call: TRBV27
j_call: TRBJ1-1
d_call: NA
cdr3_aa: CASSFLTGRTEAFF
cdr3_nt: TGTGCCAGCAGTTTCTTAACAGGACGCACTGAAGCTTTCTTT

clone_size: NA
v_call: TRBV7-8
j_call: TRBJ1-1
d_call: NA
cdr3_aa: CASSLEEYGDTPEAFF
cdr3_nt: TGTGCCAGCAGCTTAGAGGAATACGGTGACACCCCTGAAGCTTTCTTT

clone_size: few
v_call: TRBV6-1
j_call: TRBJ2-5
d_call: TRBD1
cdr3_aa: CASSPWEGQGFSRSRETQYF
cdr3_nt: TGTGCCAGCAGTCCTTGGGAGGGACAGGGCTTCTCGCGGTCCCGGGAGACCCAGTACTTC

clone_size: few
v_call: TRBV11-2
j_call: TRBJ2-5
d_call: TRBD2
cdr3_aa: CASSKRLGLAKYQETQYF
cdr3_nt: TGTGCCAGCAGCAAAAGACTGGGACTAGCCAAATACCAAGAGACCCAGTACTTC

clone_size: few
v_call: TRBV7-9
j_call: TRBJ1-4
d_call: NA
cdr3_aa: CASSLQREKLFF
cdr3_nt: TGTGCCAGCAGCTTACAGCGGGAAAAACTGTTTTTT

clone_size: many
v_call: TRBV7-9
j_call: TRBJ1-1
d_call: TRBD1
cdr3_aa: CASSLGLTGGTEAFF
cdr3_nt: TGTGCCAGCAGCTTAGGCTTGACAGGGGGAACTGAAGCTTTCTTT

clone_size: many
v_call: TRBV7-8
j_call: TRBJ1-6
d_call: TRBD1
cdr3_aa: CASSLTGIYNSPLHF
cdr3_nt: TGTGCCAGCAGCTTGACAGGGATCTATAATTCACCCCTCCACTTT

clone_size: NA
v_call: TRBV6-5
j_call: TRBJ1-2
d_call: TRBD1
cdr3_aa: CASSYSGTGDGYGYTF
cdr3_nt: TGTGCCAGCAGTTACTCCGGGACAGGGGATGGCTATGGCTACACCTTC

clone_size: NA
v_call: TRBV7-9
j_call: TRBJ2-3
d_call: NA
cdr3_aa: CASSLRGPGGTDTQYF
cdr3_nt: TGTGCCAGCAGCTTAAGGGGGCCGGGAGGCACAGATACGCAGTATTTT

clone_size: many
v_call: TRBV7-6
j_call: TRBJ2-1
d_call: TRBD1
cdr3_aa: CASSLFSYAGGNEQFF
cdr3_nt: TGTGCCAGCAGCTTATTTAGCTACGCAGGGGGCAATGAGCAGTTCTTC

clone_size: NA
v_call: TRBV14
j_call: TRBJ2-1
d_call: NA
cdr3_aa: CASSQDARPSSYNEQFF
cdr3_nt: TGTGCCAGCAGCCAAGATGCTAGGCCTAGCTCCTACAATGAGCAGTTCTTC

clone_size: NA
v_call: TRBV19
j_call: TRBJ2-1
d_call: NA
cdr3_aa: CASSIGGGRNNEQFF
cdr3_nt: TGTGCCAGTAGTATAGGAGGGGGGCGGAACAATGAGCAGTTCTTC

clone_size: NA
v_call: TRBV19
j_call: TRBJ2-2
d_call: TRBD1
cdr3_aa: CASSRGQGVTGELFF
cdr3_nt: TGTGCCAGTAGTAGGGGACAGGGAGTGACCGGGGAGCTGTTTTTT

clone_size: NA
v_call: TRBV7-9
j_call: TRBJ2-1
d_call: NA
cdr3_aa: CASSQIRLINEQFF
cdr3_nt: TGTGCCAGCAGCCAGATTAGGCTCATCAATGAGCAGTTCTTC

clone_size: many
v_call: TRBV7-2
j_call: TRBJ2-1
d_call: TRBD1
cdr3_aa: CASSPLPGQIYNEQFF
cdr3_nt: TGTGCCAGCAGTCCTTTACCGGGACAGATCTACAATGAGCAGTTCTTC

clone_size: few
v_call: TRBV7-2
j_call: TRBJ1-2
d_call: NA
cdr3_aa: CASSLVSRDAPYGYTF
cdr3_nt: TGTGCCAGCAGCTTAGTATCTCGGGACGCCCCCTATGGCTACACCTTC

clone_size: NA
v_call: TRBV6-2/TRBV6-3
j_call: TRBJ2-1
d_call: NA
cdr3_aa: CASRELFDNEQFF
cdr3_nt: TGTGCCAGCAGGGAACTCTTTGACAATGAGCAGTTCTTC

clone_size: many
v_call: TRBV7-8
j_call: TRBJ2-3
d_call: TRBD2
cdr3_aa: CASSLEVAGGQVVDTQYF
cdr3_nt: TGTGCCAGCAGCTTAGAGGTAGCGGGGGGGCAGGTGGTAGATACGCAGTATTTT

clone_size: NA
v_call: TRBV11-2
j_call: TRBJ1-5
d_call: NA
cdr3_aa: CASSFWDAWGNRPQHF
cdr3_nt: TGTGCCAGCAGCTTCTGGGACGCGTGGGGCAATCGGCCCCAGCATTTT

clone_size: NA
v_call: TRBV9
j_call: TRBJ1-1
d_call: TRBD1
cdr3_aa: CASSEQGRTEAFF
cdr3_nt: TGTGCCAGCAGCGAACAGGGGAGGACTGAAGCTTTCTTT

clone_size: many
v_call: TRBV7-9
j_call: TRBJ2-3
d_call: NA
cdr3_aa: CASSSADTQYF
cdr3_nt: TGTGCCAGCAGCTCTGCAGATACGCAGTATTTT

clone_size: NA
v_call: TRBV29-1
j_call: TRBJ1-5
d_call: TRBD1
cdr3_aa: CSVGDRGQGNQPQHF
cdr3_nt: TGCAGCGTGGGAGACAGGGGGCAAGGCAATCAGCCCCAGCATTTT

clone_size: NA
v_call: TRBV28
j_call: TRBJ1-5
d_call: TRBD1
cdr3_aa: CASSPFGQLQGESQPQHF
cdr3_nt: TGTGCCAGCAGTCCCTTTGGCCAGCTACAGGGGGAAAGTCAGCCCCAGCATTTT

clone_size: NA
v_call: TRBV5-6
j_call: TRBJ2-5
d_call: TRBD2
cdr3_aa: CASSLRLAGARETQYF
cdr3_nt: TGTGCCAGCAGCTTGCGGCTAGCGGGGGCACGGGAGACCCAGTACTTC

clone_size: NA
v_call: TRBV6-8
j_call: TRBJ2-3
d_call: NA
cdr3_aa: CASSYSGSSTDTQYF
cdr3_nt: TGTGCCAGCAGTTACTCGGGGTCTAGCACAGATACGCAGTATTTT

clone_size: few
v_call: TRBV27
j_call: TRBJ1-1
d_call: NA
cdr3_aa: CASTKPGYTEAFF
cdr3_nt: TGTGCCAGCACAAAACCGGGTTACACTGAAGCTTTCTTT

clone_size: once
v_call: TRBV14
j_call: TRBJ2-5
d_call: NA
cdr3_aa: CASSHRDLWTPQETQYF
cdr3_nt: TGTGCCAGCAGCCATAGAGACTTGTGGACACCACAAGAGACCCAGTACTTC

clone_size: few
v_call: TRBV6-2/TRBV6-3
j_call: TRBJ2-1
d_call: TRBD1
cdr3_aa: CASSYSKTGEIYNEQFF
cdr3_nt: TGTGCCAGCAGTTACTCTAAGACAGGGGAAATCTACAATGAGCAGTTCTTC

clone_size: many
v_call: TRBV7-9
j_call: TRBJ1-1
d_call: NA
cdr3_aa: CASSLSLKRGGTEAFF
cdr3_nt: TGTGCCAGCAGCTTATCCTTGAAGAGGGGCGGCACTGAAGCTTTCTTT

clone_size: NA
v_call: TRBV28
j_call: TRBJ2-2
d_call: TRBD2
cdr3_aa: CASRNRASGGAYTGELFF
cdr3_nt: TGTGCCAGCCGTAATAGGGCTAGCGGGGGGGCCTACACCGGGGAGCTGTTTTTT

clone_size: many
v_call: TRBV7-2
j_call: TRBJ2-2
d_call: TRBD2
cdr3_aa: CASSFSGAYTGELFF
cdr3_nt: TGTGCCAGCAGCTTCAGCGGGGCCTACACCGGGGAGCTGTTTTTT

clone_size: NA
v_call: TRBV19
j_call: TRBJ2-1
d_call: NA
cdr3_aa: CALAGAYNEQFF
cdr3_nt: TGTGCCCTGGCAGGGGCCTACAATGAGCAGTTCTTC

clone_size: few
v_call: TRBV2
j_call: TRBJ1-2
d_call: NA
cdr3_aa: CASSLPGHNYGYTF
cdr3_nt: TGTGCCAGCAGTCTCCCAGGACATAACTATGGCTACACCTTC